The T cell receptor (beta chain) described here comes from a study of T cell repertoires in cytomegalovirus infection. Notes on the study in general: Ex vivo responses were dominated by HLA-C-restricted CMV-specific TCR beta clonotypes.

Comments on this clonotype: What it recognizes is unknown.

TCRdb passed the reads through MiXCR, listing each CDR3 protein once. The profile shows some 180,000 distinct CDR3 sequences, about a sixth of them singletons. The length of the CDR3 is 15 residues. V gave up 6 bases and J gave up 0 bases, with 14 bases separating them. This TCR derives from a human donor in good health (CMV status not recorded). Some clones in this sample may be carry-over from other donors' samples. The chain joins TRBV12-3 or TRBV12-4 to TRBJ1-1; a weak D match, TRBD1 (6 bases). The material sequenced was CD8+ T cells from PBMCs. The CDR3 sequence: CASRRRTALNTEAFF. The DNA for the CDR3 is TGTGCCAGCAGGAGACGGACAGCCCTGAACACTGAAGCTTTCTTT.